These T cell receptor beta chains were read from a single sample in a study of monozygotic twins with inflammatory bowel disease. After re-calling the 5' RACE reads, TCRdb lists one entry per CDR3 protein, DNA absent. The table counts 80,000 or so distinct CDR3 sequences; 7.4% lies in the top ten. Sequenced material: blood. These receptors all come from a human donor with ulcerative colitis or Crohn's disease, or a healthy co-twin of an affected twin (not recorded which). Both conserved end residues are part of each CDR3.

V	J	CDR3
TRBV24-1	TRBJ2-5	CATSDFPRRGYQETQYF
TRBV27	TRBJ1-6	CATHASGGNSPLHF
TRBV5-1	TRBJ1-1	CASATSYVTEAFF
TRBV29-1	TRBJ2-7	CSVATLDEQYF
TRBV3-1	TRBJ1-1	CASSQDRRSEAFF
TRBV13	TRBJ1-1	CASLGGGSRAFF
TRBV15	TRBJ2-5	CATGSPTQETQYF
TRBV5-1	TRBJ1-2	CASSRDSGNYGYTF
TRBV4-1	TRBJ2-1	CASSQGVAVSYNEQFF
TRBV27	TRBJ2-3	CASSSLDREDTQYF
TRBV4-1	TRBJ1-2	CASSQDPGEGGYTF
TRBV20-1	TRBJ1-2	CSASGGAYGYTF
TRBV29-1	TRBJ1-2	CSVEGSSANYGYTF
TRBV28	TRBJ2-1	CASSLRGTLDYNEQFF
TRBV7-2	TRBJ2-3	CASSLRLAADTQYF
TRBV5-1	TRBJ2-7	CASSLESDSSYEQYF
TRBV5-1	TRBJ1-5	CASSLAGRSNQPQHF
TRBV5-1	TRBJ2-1	CASSRPDRGINEQFF
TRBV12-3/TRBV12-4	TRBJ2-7	CASSLGGPGDEQYF
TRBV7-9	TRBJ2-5	CASSFRQGRPETQYF
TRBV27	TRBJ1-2	CASSRTGWVHYGYTF
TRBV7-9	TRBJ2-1	CASSLSNEQIF
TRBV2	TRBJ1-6	CASKGRQGGNSPLHF
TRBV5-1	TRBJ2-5	CASSSGVAAQETQYF
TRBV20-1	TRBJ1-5	CSAGLGGTGNQPQHF
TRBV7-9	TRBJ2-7	CASSGAGTDSYEQYF
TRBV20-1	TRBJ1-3	CSASTPSSGNTIYF